One and the same sample provided the 4 T cell receptor beta chains below, sequenced in a study of CD8+CD57+ T cells in acquired aplastic anemia. For CDR3 and TCR beta VDJ profiling, genomic DNA was the template used. TCRdb reprocessed the reads via MiXCR and lists one record per CDR3 protein. Of 150,000 to 200,000 distinct CDR3 sequences in the sample, about half were seen once. All patients picked for sequencing had shown, by flow cytometry, an expansion of CD8+CD57+ cells. The sample taken for sequencing was sorted CD4+, CD8+, or CD8+CD57+ T cells (not recorded which) from PBMCs. Every receptor here comes from a human donor with aplastic anemia.

This chain joins TRBV9 and TRBJ2-7; TRBD2 agrees at 8 bases. CDR1 is SGDLS, CDR2 YYNGEE, per germline. The CDR3 has 13 residues. The J segment lost 5 bases and the V segment lost 6 bases, leaving 7 bases of the junction unmatched. In nucleotides, the CDR3 is TGTGCCAGCACCCCGGGGGGGGACCACGAGCAGTACTTC. It translates to CASTPGGDHEQYF. Full variable domain (missing parts from reference TRBV9 and TRBJ2-7): DSGVTQTPKHLITATGQRVTLRCSPRSGDLSVYWYQQSLDQGLQFLIQYYNGEERAKGNILERFSAQQFPDLHSELNLSSLELGDSALYFCASTPGGDHEQYFGPGTRLTVT.

This chain links TRBV6-1 with TRBJ2-3, with TRBD2 matching over 13 bases. The CDR3 has 17 residues. Germline loops: CDR1 MNHNS, CDR2 SASEGT. Germline trimming cut 6 bases from V and 0 bases from J; bases unmatched to any gene: 6. Here the CDR3 reads CASSPGLAGPSTDTQYF. The DNA of the CDR3 is TGTGCCAGCAGCCCGGGACTAGCGGGACCTAGCACAGATACGCAGTATTTT.

This clonotype came up many times. This rearrangement joins TRBV7-2 to TRBJ1-1, with 7 bases identical to TRBD1. With V trimmed by 4 bases and J by 8 bases, 7 bases remained unmatched. Looked up from germline, CDR1 is SGHTA and CDR2 is FQGNSA. The length of the CDR3 is 13 residues. This CDR3 reads CASSSETGREAFF. The CDR3 DNA reads as TGTGCCAGCAGCTCCGAGACAGGGAGGGAAGCTTTCTTT.

Details on this clonotype: It is likely a read error, because the conserved phenylalanine at the end of the CDR3 is missing. It is unclear where the CDR3 begins or ends on the DNA, so no DNA is shown, and the CDR3 is as TCRdb lists it. This chain connects TRBV20-1 to TRBJ2-6. Germline CDR1 is DFQATT and CDR2 is SNEGSKA (reference sequence). The CDR3 length is 13 residues, termini included. This CDR3 is CSAQSSGANVLSP.